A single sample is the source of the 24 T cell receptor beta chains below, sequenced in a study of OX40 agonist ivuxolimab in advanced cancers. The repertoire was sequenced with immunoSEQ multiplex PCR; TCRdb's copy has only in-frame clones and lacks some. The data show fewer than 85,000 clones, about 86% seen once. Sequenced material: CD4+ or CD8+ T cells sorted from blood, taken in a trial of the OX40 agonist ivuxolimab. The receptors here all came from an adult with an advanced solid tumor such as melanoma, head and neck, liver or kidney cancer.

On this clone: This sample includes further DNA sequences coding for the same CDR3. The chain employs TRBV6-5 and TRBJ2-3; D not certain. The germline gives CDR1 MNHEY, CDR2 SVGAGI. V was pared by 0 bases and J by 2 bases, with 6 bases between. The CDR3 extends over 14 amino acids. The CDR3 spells CASSYSRSTDTQYF. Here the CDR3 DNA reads TGTGCCAGCAGTTACTCCCGGTCCACAGATACGCAGTATTTT.

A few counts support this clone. The CDR3 DNA reads TGTGCCAGCCTCCAGGGACAGGGGGCTGGTGGCTACACCTTC. Protein product: CASLQGQGAGGYTF. The chain carries TRBV2 and TRBJ1-2, with 12 positions matching TRBD1. The CDR3 runs 14 residues. The ends lost 8 bases at V and 7 bases at J; junction bases unmatched: 8. Germline V gene sequence: CDR1 SNHLY, CDR2 FYNNEI.

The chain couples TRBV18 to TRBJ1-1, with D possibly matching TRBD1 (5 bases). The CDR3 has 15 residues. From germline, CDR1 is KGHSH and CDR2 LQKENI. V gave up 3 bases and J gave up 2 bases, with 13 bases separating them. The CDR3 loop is CASSPRQTLNTEAFF. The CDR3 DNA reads TGTGCCAGCTCACCCCGACAGACATTAAACACTGAAGCTTTCTTT. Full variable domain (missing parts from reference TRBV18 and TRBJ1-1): NAGVMQNPRHLVRRRGQEARLRCSPMKGHSHVYWYRQLPEEGLKFMVYLQKENIIDESGMPKERFSAEFPKEGPSILRIQQVVRGDSAAYFCASSPRQTLNTEAFFGQGTRLTVV.

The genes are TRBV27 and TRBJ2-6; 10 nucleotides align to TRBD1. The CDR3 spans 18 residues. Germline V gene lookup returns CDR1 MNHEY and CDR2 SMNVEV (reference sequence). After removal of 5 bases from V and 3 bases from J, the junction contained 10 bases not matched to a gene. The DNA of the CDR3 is TGTGCCAGCAGTACCCCGGACAGGGGGTTGGGTGGGGCCAACGTCCTGACTTTC. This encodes CASSTPDRGLGGANVLTF. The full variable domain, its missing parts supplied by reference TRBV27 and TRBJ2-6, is EAQVTQNPRYLITVTGKKLTVTCSQNMNHEYMSWYRQDPGLGLRQIYYSMNVEVTDKGDVPEGYKVSRKEKRNFPLILESPSPNQTSLYFCASSTPDRGLGGANVLTFGAGSRLTVL.

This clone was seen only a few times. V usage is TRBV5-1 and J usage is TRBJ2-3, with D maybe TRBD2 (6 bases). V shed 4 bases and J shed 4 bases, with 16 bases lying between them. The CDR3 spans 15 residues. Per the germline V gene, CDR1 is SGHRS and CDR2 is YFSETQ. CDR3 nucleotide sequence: TGCGCCAGCAGCCGGGACTTAGCTACTGCAGATACGCAGTATTTT. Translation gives CASSRDLATADTQYF.

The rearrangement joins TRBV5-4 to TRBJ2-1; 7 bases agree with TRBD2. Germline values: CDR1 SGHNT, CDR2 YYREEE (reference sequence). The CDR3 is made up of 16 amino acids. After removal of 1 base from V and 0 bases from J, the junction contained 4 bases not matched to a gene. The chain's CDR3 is CASSLRGGSSYNEQFF. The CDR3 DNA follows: TGTGCCAGCAGCTTGCGTGGCGGGAGCTCCTACAATGAGCAGTTCTTC.

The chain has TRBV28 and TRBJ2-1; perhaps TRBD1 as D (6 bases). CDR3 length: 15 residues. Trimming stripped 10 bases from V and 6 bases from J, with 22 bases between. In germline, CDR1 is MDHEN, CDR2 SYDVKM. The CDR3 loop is CATISSGALSNEQFF. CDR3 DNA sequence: TGTGCCACCATCTCCTCAGGGGCCCTATCCAATGAGCAGTTCTTC.

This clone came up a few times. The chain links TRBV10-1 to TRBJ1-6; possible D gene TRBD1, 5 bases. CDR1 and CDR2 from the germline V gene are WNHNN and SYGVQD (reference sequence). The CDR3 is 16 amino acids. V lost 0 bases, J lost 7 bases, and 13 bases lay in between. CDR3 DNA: TGCGCCAGCAGTGAGTCTGGCGGGGCTGAGAATTCACCCCTCCACTTT. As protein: CASSESGGAENSPLHF.

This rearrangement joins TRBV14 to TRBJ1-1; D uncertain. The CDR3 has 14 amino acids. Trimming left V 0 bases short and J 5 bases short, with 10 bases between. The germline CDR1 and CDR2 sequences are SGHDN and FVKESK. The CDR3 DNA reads TGTGCCAGCAGCCAAGATCTAAGGAGAACTGAAGCTTTCTTT. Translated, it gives CASSQDLRRTEAFF.

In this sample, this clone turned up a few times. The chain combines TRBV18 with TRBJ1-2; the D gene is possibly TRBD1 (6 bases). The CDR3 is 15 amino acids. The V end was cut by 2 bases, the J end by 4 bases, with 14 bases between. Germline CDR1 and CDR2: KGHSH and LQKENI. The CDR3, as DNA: TGTGCCAGCTCACCATCAGGGGTTTCGGGCTATGGCTACACCTTC. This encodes CASSPSGVSGYGYTF.

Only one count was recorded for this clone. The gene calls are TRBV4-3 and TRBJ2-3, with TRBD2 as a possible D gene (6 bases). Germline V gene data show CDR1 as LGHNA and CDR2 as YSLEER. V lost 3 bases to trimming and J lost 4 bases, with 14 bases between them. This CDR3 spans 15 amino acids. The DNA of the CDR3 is TGCGCCAGCAGCCAGGCCCAAGGAGGGGCAGATACGCAGTATTTT. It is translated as CASSQAQGGADTQYF.

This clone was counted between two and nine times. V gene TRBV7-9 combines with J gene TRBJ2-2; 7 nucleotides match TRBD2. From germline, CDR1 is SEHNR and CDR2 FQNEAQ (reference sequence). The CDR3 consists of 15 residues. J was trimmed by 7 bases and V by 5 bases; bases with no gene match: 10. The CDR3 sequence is CASSAGGGGYGELFF. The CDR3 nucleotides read TGTGCCAGCAGCGCAGGAGGCGGGGGTTACGGGGAGCTGTTTTTT.

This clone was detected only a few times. CDR3 in amino acids: CSEKVGVADTEAFF. CDR3 coding DNA: TGCAGCGAAAAAGTGGGGGTCGCGGACACTGAAGCTTTCTTT. The chain combines TRBV29-1 with TRBJ1-1, with D maybe TRBD1 (5 bases). The CDR3 spans 14 residues. The V end was cut by 7 bases, the J end by 3 bases, with 18 bases between. Germline CDR1 SQVTM, CDR2 ANQGSEA.

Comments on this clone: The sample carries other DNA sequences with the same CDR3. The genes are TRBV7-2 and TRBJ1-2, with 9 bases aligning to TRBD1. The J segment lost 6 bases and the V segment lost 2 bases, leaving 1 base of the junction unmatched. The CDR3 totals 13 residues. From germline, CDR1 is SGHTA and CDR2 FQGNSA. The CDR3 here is CASSLRDRDGYTF. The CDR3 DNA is TGTGCCAGCAGCTTACGGGACAGGGATGGCTACACCTTC.

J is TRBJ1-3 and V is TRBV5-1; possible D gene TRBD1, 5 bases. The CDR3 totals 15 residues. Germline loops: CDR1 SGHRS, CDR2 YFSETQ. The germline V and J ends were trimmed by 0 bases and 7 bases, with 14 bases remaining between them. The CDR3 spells CASSLVPQEGNTIYF. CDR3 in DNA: TGCGCCAGCAGCTTGGTCCCCCAGGAGGGGAACACCATATATTTT.

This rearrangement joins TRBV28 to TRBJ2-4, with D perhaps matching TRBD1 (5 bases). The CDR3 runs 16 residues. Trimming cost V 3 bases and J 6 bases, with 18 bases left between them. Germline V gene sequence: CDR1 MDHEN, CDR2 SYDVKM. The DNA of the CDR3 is TGTGCCAGCAGTTTCTTTTCGGTTCGACAGTTAAACATTCAGTACTTC. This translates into CASSFFSVRQLNIQYF.

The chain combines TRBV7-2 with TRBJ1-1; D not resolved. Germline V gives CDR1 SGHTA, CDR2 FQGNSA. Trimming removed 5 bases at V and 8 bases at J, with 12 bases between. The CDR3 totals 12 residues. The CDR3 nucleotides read TGTGCCAGCAGCCCGGGAAGGCGGGAAGCTTTCTTT. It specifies CASSPGRREAFF.

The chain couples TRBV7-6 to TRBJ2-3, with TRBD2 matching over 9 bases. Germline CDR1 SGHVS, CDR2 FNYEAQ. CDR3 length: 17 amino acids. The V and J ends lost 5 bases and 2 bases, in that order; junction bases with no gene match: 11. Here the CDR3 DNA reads TGTGCCAGCAGCGCGCCACCTAGCGGGGCAACCACAGATACGCAGTATTTT. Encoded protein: CASSAPPSGATTDTQYF.

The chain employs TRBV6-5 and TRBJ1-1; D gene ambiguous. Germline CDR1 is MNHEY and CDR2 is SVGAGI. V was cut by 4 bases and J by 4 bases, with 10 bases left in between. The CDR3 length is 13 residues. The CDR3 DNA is TGTGCCAGCAGTTCTATGGTGTCCACTGAAGCTTTCTTT. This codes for CASSSMVSTEAFF.

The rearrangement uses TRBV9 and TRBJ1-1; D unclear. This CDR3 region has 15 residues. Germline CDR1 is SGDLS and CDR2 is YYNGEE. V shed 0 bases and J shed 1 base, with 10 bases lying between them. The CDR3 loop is CASSVVPGRNTEAFF. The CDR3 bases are TGTGCCAGCAGCGTAGTTCCAGGAAGGAACACTGAAGCTTTCTTT. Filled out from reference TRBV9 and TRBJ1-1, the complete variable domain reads DSGVTQTPKHLITATGQRVTLRCSPRSGDLSVYWYQQSLDQGLQFLIQYYNGEERAKGNILERFSAQQFPDLHSELNLSSLELGDSALYFCASSVVPGRNTEAFFGQGTRLTVV.

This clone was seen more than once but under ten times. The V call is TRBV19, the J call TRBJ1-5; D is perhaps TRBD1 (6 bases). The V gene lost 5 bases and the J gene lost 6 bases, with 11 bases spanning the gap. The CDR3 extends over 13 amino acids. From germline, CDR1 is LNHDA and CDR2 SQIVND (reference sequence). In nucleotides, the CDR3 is TGTGCCAGTAGTTGGGCAGGGGCTCAGCCCCAGCATTTT. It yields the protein CASSWAGAQPQHF.

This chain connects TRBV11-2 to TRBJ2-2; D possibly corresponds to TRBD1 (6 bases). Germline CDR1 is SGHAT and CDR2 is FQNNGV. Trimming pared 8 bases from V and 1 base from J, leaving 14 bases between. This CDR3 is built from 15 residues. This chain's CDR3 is CASSSRGWNTGELFF. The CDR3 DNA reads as TGTGCCAGCTCCTCCAGGGGATGGAACACCGGGGAGCTGTTTTTT.

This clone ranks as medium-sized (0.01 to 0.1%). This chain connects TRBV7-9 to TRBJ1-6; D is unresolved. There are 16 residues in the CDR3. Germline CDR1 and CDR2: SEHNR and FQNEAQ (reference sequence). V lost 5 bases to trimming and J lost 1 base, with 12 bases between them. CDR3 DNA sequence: TGTGCCAGCAGCCCTCCCGGGCGGTCCTATAATTCACCCCTCCACTTT. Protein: CASSPPGRSYNSPLHF.

Here the CDR3 reads CAWSVRTARQPQHF. The CDR3 coding sequence is TGTGCCTGGAGTGTACGGACGGCTAGGCAGCCCCAGCATTTT. The V call is TRBV30, the J call TRBJ1-5; D gene unclear. The CDR3 has 14 residues. Trimming pared 0 bases from V and 7 bases from J, leaving 13 bases between. Germline CDR1 reads GTSNPN; CDR2 reads SVGIG (reference sequence).